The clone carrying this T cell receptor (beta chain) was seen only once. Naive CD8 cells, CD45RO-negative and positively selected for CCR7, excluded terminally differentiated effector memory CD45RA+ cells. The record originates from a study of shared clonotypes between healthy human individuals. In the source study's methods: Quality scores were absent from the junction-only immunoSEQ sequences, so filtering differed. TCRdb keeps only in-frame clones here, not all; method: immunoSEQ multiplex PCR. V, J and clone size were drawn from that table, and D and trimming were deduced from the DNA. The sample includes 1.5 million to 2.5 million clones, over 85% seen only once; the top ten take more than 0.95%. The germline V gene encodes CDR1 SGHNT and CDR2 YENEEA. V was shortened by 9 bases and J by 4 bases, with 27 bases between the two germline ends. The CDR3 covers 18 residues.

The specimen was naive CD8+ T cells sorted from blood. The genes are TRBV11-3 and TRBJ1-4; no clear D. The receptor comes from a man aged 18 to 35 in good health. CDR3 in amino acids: CARRLPPPTGPRNEKLFF. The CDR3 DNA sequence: TGTGCCAGAAGACTACCCCCTCCTACCGGGCCCCGTAATGAAAAACTGTTTTTT.